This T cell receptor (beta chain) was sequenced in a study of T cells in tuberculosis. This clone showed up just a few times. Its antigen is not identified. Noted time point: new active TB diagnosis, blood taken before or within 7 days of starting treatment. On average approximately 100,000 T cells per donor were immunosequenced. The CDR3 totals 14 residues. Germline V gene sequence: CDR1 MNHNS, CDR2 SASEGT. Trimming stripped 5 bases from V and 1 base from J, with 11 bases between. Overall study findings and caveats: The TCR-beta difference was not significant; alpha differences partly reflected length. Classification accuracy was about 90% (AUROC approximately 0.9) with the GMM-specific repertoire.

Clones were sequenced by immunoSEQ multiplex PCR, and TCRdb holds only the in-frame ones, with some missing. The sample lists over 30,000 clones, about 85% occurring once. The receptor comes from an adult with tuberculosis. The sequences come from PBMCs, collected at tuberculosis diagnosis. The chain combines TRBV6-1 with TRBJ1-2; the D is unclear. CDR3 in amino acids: CASSWSRNNYGYTF. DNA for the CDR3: TGTGCCAGCAGTTGGAGTCGGAATAACTATGGCTACACCTTC.